The TCR beta chain described here comes from a study of blood T cell repertoires in COVID-19. Study-level background: Some COVID-19 samples were acute and others convalescent; all came from the United States, Italy and Spain.

Original handling: Amplification of reference gene primers provided the estimated nucleated cell counts. The data were produced by immunoSEQ multiplex PCR, yet TCRdb's version contains in-frame clones alone and is incomplete. The V and J calls and clone size are taken from that table; D and trimming were inferred from the DNA. The table lists about 200,000 clones, about 88% of them singletons. Deletions cut 4 bases from V and 4 bases from J, with 20 bases between. The CDR3 has 17 amino acids. CDR1 and CDR2 (germline): SGHRS, YFSETQ. The sample consisted of peripheral blood. The chain employs TRBV5-1 and TRBJ2-2, with D possibly being TRBD2 (6 bases). The source of this sequence is a man aged 45-60 years with COVID-19, enrolled during active disease. The CDR3 spells CASSRGWRDLGTGELFF. The CDR3 DNA reads TGCGCCAGCAGCCGCGGATGGCGGGATCTTGGCACCGGGGAGCTGTTTTTT.